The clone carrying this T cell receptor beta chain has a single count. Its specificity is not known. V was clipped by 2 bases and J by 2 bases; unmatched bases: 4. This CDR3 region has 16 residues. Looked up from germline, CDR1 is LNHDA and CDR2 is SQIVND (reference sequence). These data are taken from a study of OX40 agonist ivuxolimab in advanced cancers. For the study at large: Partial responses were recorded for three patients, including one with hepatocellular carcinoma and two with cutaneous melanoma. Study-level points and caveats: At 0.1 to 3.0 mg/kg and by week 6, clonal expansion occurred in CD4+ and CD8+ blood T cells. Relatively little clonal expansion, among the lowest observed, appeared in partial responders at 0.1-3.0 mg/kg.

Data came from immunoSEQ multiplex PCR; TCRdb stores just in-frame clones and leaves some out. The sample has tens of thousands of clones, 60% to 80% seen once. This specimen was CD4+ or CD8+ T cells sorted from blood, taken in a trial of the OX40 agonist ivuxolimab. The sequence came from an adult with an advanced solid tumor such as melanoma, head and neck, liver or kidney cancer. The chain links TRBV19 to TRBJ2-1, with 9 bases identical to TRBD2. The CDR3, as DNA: TGTGCCAGTAGTATACGTGGACTAGCGCCCTACAATGAGCAGTTCTTC. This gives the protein CASSIRGLAPYNEQFF.